This T cell receptor (beta chain) was identified during a study of cytomegalovirus exposure and HLA in healthy donors (dated by TCRdb to 2016 to 2017). With respect to the entire study: In an earlier analysis of some 550 of the donors, 250 to 350 Gb of sequence data and 90 million to 120 million unique TCR beta sequences from roughly 190 million T cells were reported. A separate validation cohort of over 95 different subjects was used in addition to the roughly 700-subject first cohort. The study used immunosequencing to profile the T cell repertoires of 600 to 850 subjects and linked those repertoires to cytomegalovirus serostatus. Around 330 gigabases of sequencing data and 70 million to 100 million unique TCR sequences made up an early release that covered nearly 650 HLA-typed donors. An earlier analysis of roughly 600 of the donors used high-throughput TCR beta sequencing to judge whether each TCR beta V gene segment behaved as functional or pseudogenic. The number of donors typed differed by locus, with about 629-640 for A, B, C, DRB1 and DQB1, over 500 for DQA1, 600 to 610 for DPA1, and roughly 450 for DPB1. Donor age, sex, ethnicity and CMV serostatus were compiled together with the repertoire data. To predict cytomegalovirus infection status, the study combined high-throughput TCR immunosequencing, statistical association of individual TCRs with disease status, and machine learning. The aim of the study was to test whether cataloging public T cell receptors could identify signatures of past pathogen exposure. Rather than using new phenotypic data, the later analysis identified candidate immune exposures from TCR beta sequences and from how often those sequences occurred across donors. All discovery cohort repertoires had been generated on a single sequencing platform. About five DR-DQ haplotypes were handled as single units for association and clustering because linkage in the cohort was strong. A later genetic analysis used genome-wide SNP genotypes for about 65% of the 666 donors, treating that subset as a discovery cohort. A later analysis re-analyzed previously published TCR beta repertoires from several hundred donors and added high-resolution HLA genotyping to study TCR occurrence patterns. HLA typing included class I and class II loci at four-digit resolution. Of the 300 to 450 genotyped donors, roughly 85% fell in the genetic ancestry cluster associated with self-reported Caucasian donors. Among a few hundred genotyped donors of the cohort, an average of approximately 240,000 unique TCR beta nucleotide sequences were sequenced per donor, 15% to 20% of them non-productive.

The cohort was made up of approximately 670 healthy bone marrow donors. Cohort members were all nominally healthy when sampled, although unrecorded immune exposures were likely present. The donor was CMV seronegative and was included in the group of several hundred seronegative cohort members. A peripheral blood sample was collected from each donor, and TCR beta sequencing was performed on peripheral blood mononuclear cells. The Qiagen DNeasy Blood Extraction Kit was used to extract genomic DNA from the blood cell samples. Broader findings and caveats from the paper: The authors suggested that the approach could potentially be extended to other disease states and immunological phenotypes. In a later analysis, several top co-occurrence clusters were reported to appear linked to parvovirus B19, influenza, CMV and Epstein-Barr virus. Because some donors lacked HLA typing at each locus, the association tests relied only on the typed subset. A later analysis associated 16,951 TCR beta sequences with specific HLA alleles at a false discovery rate of 0.05. For the cohort, immune exposure information was limited to CMV serostatus. Compared with equally common non-associated chains, HLA-associated TCR beta chains in a later analysis were more clonally expanded and had lower generation probabilities. In a later analysis, the rate of TCR association differed among HLA loci, with DRB1 alleles having the most associated TCRs and HLA-C alleles having the fewest. In the study, some 160 TCR beta chains were listed as associated with cytomegalovirus. Sequencing depth was assumed to be roughly uniform across donors in the presence/absence analyses, though that assumption may not hold. Most TCR sequences were seen in very few donors, while some public TCRs were found in many individuals. A further reported finding was that TCR beta sequences accurately predicted the HLA-A and HLA-B alleles for most subjects in the first cohort. In vitro tests confirmed that a few of the cytomegalovirus-associated TCR beta chains recognize cytomegalovirus antigens. Because the 87-base-pair reads could not distinguish some IMGT-functional V segments, including TRBV6-2 and TRBV6-3, those segments were excluded. A later analysis found that most CMV-associated TCR beta chains appeared HLA-restricted, with HLA associations seemingly driven largely by CMV exposure. Strong co-occurrence of HLA alleles, especially DR and DQ, made assigning TCR associations to individual alleles difficult. An association between a missense DCLRE1C variant and V-gene and J-gene trimming of TCR beta chains was found in a later genetic analysis and replicated in an independent cohort. In this cohort, only TCR beta chains were sequenced, and detectable features were limited by the absence of alpha or paired-chain data. In an earlier analysis of a few hundred of the donors, most TCR beta V segments were observed in productive rearrangements about 90% or about 30% of the time, broadly matching IMGT annotations. Cytomegalovirus status was reported to be diagnosed by the classifier with high specificity and sensitivity in both the original and validation cohorts. A group of highly shared sequence variants was considered likely to be a technical artifact of the sequencing pipeline. According to a later genetic analysis, donors in an Asian-associated ancestry cluster had fewer N-insertions in productive TCRs than the approximately 700-donor mean. Linkage disequilibrium might explain the correlated functional status among segregating V segments, but an unknown experimental factor could not be excluded. Some 16 rarely observed V segments, including chromosome 9 orphons, were excluded from the earlier analysis of a few hundred of the donors because counts were too low.

This clone was observed a few times. What antigen it recognizes has not been identified. No base quality values were provided; no much bigger clone lies one nucleotide off. The library came from the immunoSEQ multiplex PCR assay. For the multiplex PCR, a mixture combining 60 forward primers for TCR Vbeta segments and 13 reverse primers for TCR Jbeta segments was used. Amplification of the CDR3 region of rearranged TCR beta genes was performed with a multiplex PCR assay on genomic DNA. On the Illumina HiSeq System, the amplified TCR beta libraries were sequenced as 87-base-pair reads. The original pipeline was this. A later analysis counted tens of millions of unique TCR beta chains across the 650 to 700 repertoires, and some 11 million of these chains were shared by at least two donors. A nearest-neighbor algorithm error-corrected the raw reads and collapsed the reads into unique sequences, merging closely related sequences to remove PCR and sequencing errors. V, D and J gene segments were assigned by aligning CDR3 sequences to IMGT reference sequences. Each retained sequence needed at least a six-nucleotide match to both a V gene segment and a J gene segment. Rearrangements were called productive when the CDR3 lacked stop codons and stayed in frame with V and J; all others were non-productive. CDR3 was defined according to IMGT convention as the region running from the second conserved V-encoded cysteine to the conserved J-encoded phenylalanine. The earlier analysis of about 560 of the donors excluded any sequence lacking an unambiguous match to a single V gene segment. In an earlier analysis of 587 of the donors, V segments were called functional above 56.7% productive rearrangements and were called segregating when the between-donor standard deviation exceeded 5%. To diagnose cytomegalovirus status from the catalog of TCR beta chain sequences, a statistical classification framework was built. In a later analysis, TCR nucleotide sequences were compared against IMGT/GENE-DB human TR gene sequences so that V and J genes could be assigned. Using the TCRdist pipeline, a later analysis assigned CDR3 sequences along with most-parsimonious VDJ recombination scenarios. In a later analysis, every TCR beta chain was defined by the combination of its CDR3 amino acid sequence and its V-gene family, and reads without a unique V-gene family were dropped. To address suspected cross-contamination and a sequencing artifact, a later analysis removed 592 highly shared, low-generation-probability nucleotide sequences. In a later analysis, a clonal expansion index for each public chain was calculated from normalized within-repertoire ranks of inferred template counts. A later analysis computed generation probabilities with a VDJ recombination model fitted to out-of-frame rearrangements, and checked the results against IGoR. A later analysis scored TCR-TCR, TCR-HLA and TCR-CMV co-occurrence with hypergeometric tests, applying a repertoire-size bias correction to TCR pairs. To estimate false discovery rates, a later analysis permuted the HLA or CMV assignments 20 times. In a later analysis, co-occurring TCRs were grouped using DBSCAN, and TCRdist sequence similarity was added for clustering within HLA-allele-positive subsets. Co-occurrence clustering excluded repertoires with fewer than 30,000 or more than 120,000 public chains, plus five with anomalous nucleotide sharing. Sourced from immuneACCESS, this table was stored by TCRdb with only in-frame sequences that have V and J called. A share of the clones is absent; for the studies checked, an unresolved V gene accounts for under half, and the remainder has no known explanation. V and J calls plus clone size are reproduced from that table; the DNA served to infer D and trimming. The sample table records approximately 140,000 clones; more than 60% of these occur just once. Around 6% of the sample comes from the top ten.

The germline V gene sets CDR1 to ENHRY and CDR2 to SYGVKD. CDR3 length: 18 amino acids, cysteine to phenylalanine. This entry keeps only the CDR3 DNA: 54 bases, framed from base 1. V is cut back by 5 bases and J by 2 bases, with 11 bases in the junction unmatched. This chain is built from TRBV10-3 and TRBJ2-7; TRBD2 lines up with 14 middle nucleotides. The material sequenced was PBMCs. The TCR was taken from a woman aged 55-69 years in good health and CMV-seronegative. In nucleotide form, the sequence is TGTGCCATCAGTCGCGGGACTAGCGGGAGTAGAGGGACCTACGAGCAGTACTTC. This yields the protein CAISRGTSGSRGTYEQYF.